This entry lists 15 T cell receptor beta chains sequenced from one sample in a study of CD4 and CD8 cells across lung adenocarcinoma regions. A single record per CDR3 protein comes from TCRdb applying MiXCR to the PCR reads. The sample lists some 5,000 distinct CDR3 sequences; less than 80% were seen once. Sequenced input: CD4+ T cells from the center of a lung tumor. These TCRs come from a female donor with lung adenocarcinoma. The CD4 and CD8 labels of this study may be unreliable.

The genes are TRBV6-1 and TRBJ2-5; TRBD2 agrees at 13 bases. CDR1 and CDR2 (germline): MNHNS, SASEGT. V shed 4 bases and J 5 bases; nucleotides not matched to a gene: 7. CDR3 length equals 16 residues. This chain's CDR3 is CASSVGTSGIRETQYF. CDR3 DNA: TGTGCCAGCAGTGTTGGGACTAGCGGGATAAGGGAGACCCAGTACTTC.

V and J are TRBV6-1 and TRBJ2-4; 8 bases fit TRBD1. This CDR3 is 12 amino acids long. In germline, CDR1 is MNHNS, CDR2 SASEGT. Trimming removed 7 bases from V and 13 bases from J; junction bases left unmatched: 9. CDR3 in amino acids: CASTATGGRQYF. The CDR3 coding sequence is TGTGCCAGCACGGCCACAGGGGGGAGGCAGTACTTC.

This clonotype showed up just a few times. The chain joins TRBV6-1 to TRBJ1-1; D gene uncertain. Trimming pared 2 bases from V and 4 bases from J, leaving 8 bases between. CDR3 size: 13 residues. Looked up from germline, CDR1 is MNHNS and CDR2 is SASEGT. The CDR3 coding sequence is TGTGCCAGCAGTGAACAGGATTTCACTGAAGCTTTCTTT. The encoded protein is CASSEQDFTEAFF.

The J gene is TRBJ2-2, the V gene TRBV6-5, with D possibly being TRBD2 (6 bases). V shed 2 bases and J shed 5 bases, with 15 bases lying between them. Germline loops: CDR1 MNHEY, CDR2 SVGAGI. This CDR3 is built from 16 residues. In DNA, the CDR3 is TGTGCCAGCAGTTACGGGGCGGGACGACGTACCGGGGAGCTGTTTTTT. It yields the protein CASSYGAGRRTGELFF.

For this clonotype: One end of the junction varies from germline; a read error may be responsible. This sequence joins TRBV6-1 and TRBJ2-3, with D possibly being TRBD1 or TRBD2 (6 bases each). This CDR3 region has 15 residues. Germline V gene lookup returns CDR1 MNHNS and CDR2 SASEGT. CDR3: CARGGRGRSTETQYF. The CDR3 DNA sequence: TGTGCCAGGGGGGGACGGGGGCGTAGCACAGAGACGCAGTATTTC.

CDR3: CASSLTGAKTRDDYGYTF. Written as DNA, the CDR3 is TGTGCCAGCTCCCTGACCGGGGCTAAGACGCGAGATGACTATGGCTACACCTTC. The gene calls are TRBV6-1 and TRBJ1-2; tentatively, D is TRBD1 (5 bases). There are 18 residues in the CDR3. V was pared by 8 bases and J by 3 bases, with 28 bases between. The germline gives CDR1 MNHNS, CDR2 SASEGT.

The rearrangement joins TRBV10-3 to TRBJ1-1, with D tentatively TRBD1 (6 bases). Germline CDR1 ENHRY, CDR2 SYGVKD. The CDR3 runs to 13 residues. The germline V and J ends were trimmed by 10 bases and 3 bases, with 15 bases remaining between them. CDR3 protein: CATNRARDTEAFF. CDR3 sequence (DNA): TGTGCCACTAACAGGGCTCGGGACACTGAAGCTTTCTTT.

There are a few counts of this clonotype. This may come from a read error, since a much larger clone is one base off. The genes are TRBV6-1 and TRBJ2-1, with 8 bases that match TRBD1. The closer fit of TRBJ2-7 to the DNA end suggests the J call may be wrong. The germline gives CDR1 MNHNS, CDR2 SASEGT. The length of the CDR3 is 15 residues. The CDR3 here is CASTFAGGPNNEQYF. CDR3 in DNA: TGTGCCAGCACCTTTGCAGGGGGCCCTAACAATGAGCAGTACTTC.

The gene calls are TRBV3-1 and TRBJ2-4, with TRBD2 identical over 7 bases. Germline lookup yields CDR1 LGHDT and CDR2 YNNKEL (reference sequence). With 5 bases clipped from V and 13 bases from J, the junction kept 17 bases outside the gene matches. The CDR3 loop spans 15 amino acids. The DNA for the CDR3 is TGTGCCAGCAGCGTGGGGGGGGGAGCCAAAAATACGCAGTACTTC. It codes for CASSVGGGAKNTQYF.

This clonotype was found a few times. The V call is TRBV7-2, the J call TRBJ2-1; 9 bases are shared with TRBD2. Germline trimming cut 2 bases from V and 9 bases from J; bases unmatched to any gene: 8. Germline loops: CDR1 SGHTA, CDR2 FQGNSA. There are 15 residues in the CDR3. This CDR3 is CASSLIASGTAEQFF. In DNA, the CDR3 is TGTGCCAGCAGCTTAATAGCTAGCGGGACCGCTGAGCAGTTCTTC.

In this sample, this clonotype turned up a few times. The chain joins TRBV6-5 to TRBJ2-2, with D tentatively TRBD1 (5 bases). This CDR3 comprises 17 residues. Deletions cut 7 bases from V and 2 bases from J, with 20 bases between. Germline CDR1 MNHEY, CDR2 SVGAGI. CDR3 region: CASTDPTGWTNTGELFF. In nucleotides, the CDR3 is TGTGCCAGCACGGACCCCACAGGTTGGACAAACACCGGGGAGCTGTTTTTT.

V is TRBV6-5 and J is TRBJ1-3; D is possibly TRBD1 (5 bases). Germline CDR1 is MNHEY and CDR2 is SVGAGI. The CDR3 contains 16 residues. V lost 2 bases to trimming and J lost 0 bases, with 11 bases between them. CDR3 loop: CASSYVRGSSGNTIYF. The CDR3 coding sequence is TGTGCCAGCAGTTACGTGAGGGGCAGCTCTGGAAACACCATATATTTT.

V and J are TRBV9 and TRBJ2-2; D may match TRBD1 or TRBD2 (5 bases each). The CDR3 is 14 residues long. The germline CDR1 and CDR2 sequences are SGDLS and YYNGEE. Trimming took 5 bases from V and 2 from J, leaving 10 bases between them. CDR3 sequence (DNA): TGTGCCAGCAGTCTGAGGGGTAACACCGGGGAGCTGTTTTTT. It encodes CASSLRGNTGELFF.

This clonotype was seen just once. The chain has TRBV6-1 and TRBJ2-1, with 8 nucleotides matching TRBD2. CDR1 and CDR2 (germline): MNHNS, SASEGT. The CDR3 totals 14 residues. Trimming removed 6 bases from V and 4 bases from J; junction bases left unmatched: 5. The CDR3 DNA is TGTGCCAGCAGCTGGACTAGCACATACAATGAGCAGTTCTTC. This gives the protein CASSWTSTYNEQFF.

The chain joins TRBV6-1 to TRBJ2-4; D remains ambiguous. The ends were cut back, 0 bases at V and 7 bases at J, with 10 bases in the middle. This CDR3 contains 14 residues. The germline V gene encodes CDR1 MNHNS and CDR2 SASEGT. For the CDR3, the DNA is TGTGCCAGCAGTGAAGCAGGTCAGGCGAACATTCAGTACTTC. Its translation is CASSEAGQANIQYF.